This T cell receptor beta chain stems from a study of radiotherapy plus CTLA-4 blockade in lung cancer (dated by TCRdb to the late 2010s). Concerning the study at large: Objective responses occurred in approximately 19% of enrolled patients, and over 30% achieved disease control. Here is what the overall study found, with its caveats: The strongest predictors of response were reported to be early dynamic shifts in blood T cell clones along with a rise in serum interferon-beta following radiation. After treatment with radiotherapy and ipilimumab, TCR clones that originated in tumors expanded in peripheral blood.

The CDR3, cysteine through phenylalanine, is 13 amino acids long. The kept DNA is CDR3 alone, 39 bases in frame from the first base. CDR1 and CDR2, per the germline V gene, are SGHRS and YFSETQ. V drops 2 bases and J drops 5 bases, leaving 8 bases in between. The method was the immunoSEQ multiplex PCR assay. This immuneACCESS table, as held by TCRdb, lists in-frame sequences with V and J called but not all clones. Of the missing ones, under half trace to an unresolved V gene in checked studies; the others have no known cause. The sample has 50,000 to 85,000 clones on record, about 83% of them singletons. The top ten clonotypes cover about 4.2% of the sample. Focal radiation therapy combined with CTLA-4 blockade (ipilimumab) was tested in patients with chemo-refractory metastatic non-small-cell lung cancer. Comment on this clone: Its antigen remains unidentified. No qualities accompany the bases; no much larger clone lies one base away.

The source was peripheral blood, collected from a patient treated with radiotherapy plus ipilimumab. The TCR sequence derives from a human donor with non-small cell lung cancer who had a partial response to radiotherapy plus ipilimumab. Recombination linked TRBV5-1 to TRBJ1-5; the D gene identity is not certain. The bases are TGCGCCAGCAGCTTTTCGGTTGATCAGCCCCAGCATTTT. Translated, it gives CASSFSVDQPQHF.